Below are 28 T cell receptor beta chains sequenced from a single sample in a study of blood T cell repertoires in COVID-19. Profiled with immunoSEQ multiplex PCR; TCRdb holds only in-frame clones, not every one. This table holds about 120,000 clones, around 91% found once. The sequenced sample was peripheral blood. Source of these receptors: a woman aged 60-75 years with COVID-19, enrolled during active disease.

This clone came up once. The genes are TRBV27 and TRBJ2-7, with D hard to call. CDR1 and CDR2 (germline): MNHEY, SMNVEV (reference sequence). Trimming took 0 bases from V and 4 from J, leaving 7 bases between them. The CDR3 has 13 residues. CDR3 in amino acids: CASSLSLLYEQYF. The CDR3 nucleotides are TGTGCCAGCAGTTTATCGCTACTTTACGAGCAGTACTTC.

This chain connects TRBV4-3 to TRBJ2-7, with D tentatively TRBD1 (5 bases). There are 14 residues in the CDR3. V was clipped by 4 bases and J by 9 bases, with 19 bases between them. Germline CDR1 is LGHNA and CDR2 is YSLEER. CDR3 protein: CASSPEVQGVGQYF. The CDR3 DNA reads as TGCGCCAGCAGCCCAGAAGTCCAGGGCGTCGGGCAGTACTTC.

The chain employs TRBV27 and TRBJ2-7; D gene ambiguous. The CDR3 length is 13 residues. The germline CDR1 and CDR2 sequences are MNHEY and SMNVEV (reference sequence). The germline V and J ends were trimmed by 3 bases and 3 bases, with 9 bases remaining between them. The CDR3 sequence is CASSFSGNYEQYF. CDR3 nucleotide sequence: TGTGCCAGCAGTTTCAGTGGTAACTACGAGCAGTACTTC.

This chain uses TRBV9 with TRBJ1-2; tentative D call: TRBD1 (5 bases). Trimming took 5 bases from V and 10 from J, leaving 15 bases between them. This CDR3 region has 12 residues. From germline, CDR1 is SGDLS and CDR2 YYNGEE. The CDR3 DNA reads TGTGCCAGCAGTGACGGACGGGGGACCTACACCTTC. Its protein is CASSDGRGTYTF. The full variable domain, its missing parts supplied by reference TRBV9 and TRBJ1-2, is DSGVTQTPKHLITATGQRVTLRCSPRSGDLSVYWYQQSLDQGLQFLIQYYNGEERAKGNILERFSAQQFPDLHSELNLSSLELGDSALYFCASSDGRGTYTFGSGTRLTVV.

The CDR3 DNA sequence: TGTGCCAGCAGCCAAGATCAAGGACAGAAGGGCTACACCTTC. It is translated as CASSQDQGQKGYTF. The chain employs TRBV3-1 (or the pseudogene TRBV3-2) and TRBJ1-2, with D possibly TRBD1 on 6 matching bases. The germline V and J ends were trimmed by 0 bases and 8 bases, with 13 bases remaining between them. Germline V gene lookup returns CDR1 LGHDT and CDR2 YNNKEL (reference sequence). The CDR3 totals 14 residues.

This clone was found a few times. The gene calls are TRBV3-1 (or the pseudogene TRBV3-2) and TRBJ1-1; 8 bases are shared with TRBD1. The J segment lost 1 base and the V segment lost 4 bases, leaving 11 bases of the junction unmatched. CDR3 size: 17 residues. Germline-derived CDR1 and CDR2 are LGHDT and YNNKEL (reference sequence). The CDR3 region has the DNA TGTGCCAGCAGCCTCAGGACAGGGCTCCTTAGGAACACTGAAGCTTTCTTT. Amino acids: CASSLRTGLLRNTEAFF.

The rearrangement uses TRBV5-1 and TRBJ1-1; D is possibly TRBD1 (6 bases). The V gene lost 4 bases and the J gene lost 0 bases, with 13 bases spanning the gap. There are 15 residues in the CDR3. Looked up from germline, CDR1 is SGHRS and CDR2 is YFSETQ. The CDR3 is CASSRTAELNTEAFF. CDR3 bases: TGCGCCAGCAGCCGGACAGCAGAACTGAACACTGAAGCTTTCTTT. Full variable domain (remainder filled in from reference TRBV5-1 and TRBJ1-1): KAGVTQTPRYLIKTRGQQVTLSCSPISGHRSVSWYQQTPGQGLQFLFEYFSETQRNKGNFPGRFSGRQFSNSRSEMNVSTLELGDSALYLCASSRTAELNTEAFFGQGTRLTVV.

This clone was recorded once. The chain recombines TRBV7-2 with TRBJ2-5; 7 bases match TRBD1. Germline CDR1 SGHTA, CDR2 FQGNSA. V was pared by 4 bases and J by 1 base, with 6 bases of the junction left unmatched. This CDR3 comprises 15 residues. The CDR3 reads CASSSTRDSQETQYF. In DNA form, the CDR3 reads TGTGCCAGCAGCTCGACTCGGGACAGCCAAGAGACCCAGTACTTC.

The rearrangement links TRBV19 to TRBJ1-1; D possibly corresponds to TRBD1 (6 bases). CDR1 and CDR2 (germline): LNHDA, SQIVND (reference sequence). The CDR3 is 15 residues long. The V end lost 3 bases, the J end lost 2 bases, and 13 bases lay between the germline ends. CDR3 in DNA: TGTGCCAGTAGTATCGGGAACAGGGCTAACACTGAAGCTTTCTTT. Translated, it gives CASSIGNRANTEAFF.

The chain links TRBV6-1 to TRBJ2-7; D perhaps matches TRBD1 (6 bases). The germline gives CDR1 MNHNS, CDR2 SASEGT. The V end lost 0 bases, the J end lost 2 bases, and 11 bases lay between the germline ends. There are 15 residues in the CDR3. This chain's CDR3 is CASSEALQGTYEQYF. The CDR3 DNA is TGTGCCAGCAGTGAAGCGCTTCAGGGGACCTACGAGCAGTACTTC.

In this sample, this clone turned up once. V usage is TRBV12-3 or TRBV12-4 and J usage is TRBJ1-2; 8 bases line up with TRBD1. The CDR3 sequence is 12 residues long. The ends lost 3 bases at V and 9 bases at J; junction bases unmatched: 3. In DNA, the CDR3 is TGTGCCAGCAGTTTGGACAGGGTTCGCTACACCTTC. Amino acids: CASSLDRVRYTF.

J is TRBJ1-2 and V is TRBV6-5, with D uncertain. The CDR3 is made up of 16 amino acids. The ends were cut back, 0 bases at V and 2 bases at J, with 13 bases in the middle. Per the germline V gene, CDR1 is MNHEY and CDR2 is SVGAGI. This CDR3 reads CASSYSGGIENYGYTF. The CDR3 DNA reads TGTGCCAGCAGTTACTCTGGCGGGATAGAGAACTATGGCTACACCTTC.

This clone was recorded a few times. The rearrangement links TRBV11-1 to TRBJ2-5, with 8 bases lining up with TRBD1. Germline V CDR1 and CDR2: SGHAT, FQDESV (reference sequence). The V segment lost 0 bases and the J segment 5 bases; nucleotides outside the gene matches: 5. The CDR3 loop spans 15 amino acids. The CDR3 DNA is TGTGCCAGCAGCTTAGCTGACAGGGGATTGGAGACCCAGTACTTC. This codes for CASSLADRGLETQYF.

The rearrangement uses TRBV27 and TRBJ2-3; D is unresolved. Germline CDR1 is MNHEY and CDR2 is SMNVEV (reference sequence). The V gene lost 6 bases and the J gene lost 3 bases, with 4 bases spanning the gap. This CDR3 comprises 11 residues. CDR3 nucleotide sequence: TGTGCCAGCAGGGAGACAGATACGCAGTATTTT. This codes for CASRETDTQYF.

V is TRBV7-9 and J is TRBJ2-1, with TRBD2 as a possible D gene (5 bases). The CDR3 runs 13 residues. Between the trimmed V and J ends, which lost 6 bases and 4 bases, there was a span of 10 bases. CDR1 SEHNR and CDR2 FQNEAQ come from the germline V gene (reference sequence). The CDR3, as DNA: TGTGCCAGCAGACCGTCGGGGTACAATGAGCAGTTCTTC. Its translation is CASRPSGYNEQFF.

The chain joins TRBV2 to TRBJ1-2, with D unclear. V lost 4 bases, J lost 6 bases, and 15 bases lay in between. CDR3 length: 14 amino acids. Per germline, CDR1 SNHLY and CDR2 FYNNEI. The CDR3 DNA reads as TGTGCCAGCAGTGCCCGCAATTCATACAATGGCTACACCTTC. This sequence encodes CASSARNSYNGYTF.

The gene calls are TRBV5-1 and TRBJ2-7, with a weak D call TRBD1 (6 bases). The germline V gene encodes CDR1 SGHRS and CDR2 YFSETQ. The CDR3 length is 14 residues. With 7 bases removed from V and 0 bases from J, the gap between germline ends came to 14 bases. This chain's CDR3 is CASGDGQFSYEQYF. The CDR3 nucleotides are TGCGCCAGCGGCGACGGACAGTTCTCCTACGAGCAGTACTTC.

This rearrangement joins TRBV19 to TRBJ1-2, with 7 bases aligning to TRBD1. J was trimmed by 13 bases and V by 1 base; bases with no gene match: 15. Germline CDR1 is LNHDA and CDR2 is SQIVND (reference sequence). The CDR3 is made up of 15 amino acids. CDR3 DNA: TGTGCCAGTAGTATAGCCCGGACAGGCTCAGCTCCGTTCACCTTC. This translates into CASSIARTGSAPFTF. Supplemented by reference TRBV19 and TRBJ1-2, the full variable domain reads DGGITQSPKYLFRKEGQNVTLSCEQNLNHDAMYWYRQDPGQGLRLIYYSQIVNDFQKGDIAEGYSVSREKKESFPLTVTSAQKNPTAFYLCASSIARTGSAPFTFGSGTRLTVV.

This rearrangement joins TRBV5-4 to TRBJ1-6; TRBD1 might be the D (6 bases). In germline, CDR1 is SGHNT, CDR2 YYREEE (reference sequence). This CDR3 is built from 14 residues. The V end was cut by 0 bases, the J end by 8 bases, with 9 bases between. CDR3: CASSLVGADSPLHF. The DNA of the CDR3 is TGTGCCAGCAGCTTGGTGGGGGCCGATTCACCCCTCCACTTT. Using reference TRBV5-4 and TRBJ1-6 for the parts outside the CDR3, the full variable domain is ETGVTQSPTHLIKTRGQQVTLRCSSQSGHNTVSWYQQALGQGPQFIFQYYREEENGRGNFPPRFSGLQFPNYSSELNVNALELDDSALYLCASSLVGADSPLHFGNGTRLTVT.

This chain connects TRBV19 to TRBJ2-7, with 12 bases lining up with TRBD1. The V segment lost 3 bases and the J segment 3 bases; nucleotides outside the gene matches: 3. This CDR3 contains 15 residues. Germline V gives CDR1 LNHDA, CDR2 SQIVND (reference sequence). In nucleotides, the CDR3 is TGTGCCAGTAGTATTGGGACAGGGGGCTTCTACGAGCAGTACTTC. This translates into CASSIGTGGFYEQYF.

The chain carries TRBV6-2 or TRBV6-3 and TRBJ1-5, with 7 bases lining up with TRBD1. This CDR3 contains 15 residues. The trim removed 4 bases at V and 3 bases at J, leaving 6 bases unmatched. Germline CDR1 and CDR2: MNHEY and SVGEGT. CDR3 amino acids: CASSWQGGINQPQHF. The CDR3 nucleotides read TGTGCCAGCAGTTGGCAGGGGGGAATCAATCAGCCCCAGCATTTT.

CDR3 nucleotides: TGTGCCAGCAGCGACCAGAATGAGCAGTTCTTC. It is translated as CASSDQNEQFF. The chain recombines TRBV9 with TRBJ2-1; D is unresolved. Trimming shortened V by 3 bases and J by 7 bases, and 5 bases separated the two germline ends. The germline gives CDR1 SGDLS, CDR2 YYNGEE. The CDR3 runs to 11 residues.

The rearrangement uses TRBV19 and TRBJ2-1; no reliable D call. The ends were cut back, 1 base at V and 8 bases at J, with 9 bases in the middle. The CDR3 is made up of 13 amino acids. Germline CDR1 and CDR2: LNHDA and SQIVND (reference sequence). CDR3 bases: TGTGCCAGTAGTATAGCCTTACATTATGAGCAGTTCTTC. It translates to CASSIALHYEQFF.

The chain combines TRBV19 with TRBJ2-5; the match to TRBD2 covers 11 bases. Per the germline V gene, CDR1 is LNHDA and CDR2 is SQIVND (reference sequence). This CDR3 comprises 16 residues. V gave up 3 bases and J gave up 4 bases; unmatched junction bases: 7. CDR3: CASSIRLAGQRETQYF. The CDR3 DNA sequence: TGTGCCAGTAGTATTCGACTAGCGGGGCAAAGAGAGACCCAGTACTTC.

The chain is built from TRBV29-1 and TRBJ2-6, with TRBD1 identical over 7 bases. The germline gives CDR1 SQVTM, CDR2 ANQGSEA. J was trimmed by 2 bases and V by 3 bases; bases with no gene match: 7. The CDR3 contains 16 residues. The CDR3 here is CSVDFSGTAGANVLTF. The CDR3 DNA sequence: TGCAGCGTTGACTTTTCTGGGACAGCTGGGGCCAACGTCCTGACTTTC.

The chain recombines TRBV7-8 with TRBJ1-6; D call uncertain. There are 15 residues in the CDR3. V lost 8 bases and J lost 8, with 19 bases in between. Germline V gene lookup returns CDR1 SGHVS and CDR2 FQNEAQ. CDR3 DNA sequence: TGTGCCAGCGTCAATGGAGGGTCCGCGTATTCACCCCTCCACTTT. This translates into CASVNGGSAYSPLHF.

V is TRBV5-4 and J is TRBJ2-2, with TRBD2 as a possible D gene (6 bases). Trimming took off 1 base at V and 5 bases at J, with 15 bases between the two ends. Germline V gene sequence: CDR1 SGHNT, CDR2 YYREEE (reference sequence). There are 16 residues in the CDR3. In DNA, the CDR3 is TGTGCCAGCAGCTTGTTTTTGGGCGCGGGGACCGGGGAGCTGTTTTTT. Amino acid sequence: CASSLFLGAGTGELFF.

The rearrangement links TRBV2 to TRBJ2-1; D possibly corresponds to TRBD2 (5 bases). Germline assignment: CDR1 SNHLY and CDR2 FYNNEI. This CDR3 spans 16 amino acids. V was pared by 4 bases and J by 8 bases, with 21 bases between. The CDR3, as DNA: TGTGCCAGCAGTGGATTCGGGGTACCAATAGGCGATGAGCAGTTCTTC. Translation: CASSGFGVPIGDEQFF.